The source of this T cell receptor (beta chain) is a study of identical twins. CDR3 length: 11 residues. Germline V gene sequence: CDR1 SGHKS, CDR2 YYEKEE (reference sequence). Healthy Caucasians were all of the donors. TCRdb called the 5' RACE reads again in MiXCR, with one record for every CDR3 protein. The table includes about 200,000 distinct CDR3 sequences, 10% to 13% detected once. A note on this clonotype: What it recognizes is unknown. Given a much more abundant clone one base away, this may be a read error.

General study findings and limits: Among out-of-frame alpha sequences shared by twins, low generation probability occurred in excess. High-abundance cord blood beta clonotypes had fewer insertions; memory repertoires showed none. One should note that invariant MAIT and iNKT cells could partly confound zero-insertion analyses.

The chain is built from TRBV5-5 and TRBJ2-1, with D perhaps matching TRBD1 (6 bases). Sequenced material: memory T cells sorted from blood. The TCR sequence derives from a man in his forties or fifties in good health. CDR3 protein: CASTLDSQQFF. The CDR3 nucleotides are TGTGCCAGCACCTTGGACAGCCAGCAGTTCTTC.